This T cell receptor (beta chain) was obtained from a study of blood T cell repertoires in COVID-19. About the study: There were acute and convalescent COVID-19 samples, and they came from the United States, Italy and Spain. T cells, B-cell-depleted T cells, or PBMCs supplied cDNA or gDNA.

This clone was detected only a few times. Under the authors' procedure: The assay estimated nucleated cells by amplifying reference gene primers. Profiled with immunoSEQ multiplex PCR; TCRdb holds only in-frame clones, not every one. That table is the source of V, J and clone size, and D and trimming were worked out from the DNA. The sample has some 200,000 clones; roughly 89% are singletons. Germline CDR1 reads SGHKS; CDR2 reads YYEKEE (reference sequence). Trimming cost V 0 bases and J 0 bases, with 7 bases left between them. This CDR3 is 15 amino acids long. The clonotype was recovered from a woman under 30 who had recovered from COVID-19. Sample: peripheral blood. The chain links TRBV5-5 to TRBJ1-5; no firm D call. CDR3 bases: TGTGCCAGCAGCTTGGGGCACCATAGCAATCAGCCCCAGCATTTT. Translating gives CASSLGHHSNQPQHF.